These 6 T cell receptor beta chains were sequenced from one sample in a study of T-cell memory formation after mild COVID-19. In TCRdb, the 5' RACE reads were re-called with MiXCR into one record per CDR3 protein. The table includes around 99,000 distinct CDR3 sequences, 14% detected once. The specimen sequenced was PBMCs or a T cell subset sorted from them (not recorded which). The origin of the receptors is a man aged 18 to 29 who had mild COVID-19 (a few samples of this study predate the infection). Cell type and time point are not known.

The chain couples TRBV12-3 or TRBV12-4 to TRBJ2-3; 8 positions agree with TRBD1. Unmatched junction bases numbered 1, after V lost 6 bases and J lost 5 bases. CDR3 length equals 12 residues. The CDR3 DNA reads TGTGCCAGCAGAGACAGGGGAGATACGCAGTATTTT. It translates to CASRDRGDTQYF.

The chain links TRBV18 to TRBJ2-3; no clear D gene. CDR3 length: 13 amino acids. CDR1 KGHSH and CDR2 LQKENI come from the germline V gene. Trimming stripped 3 bases from V and 6 bases from J, with 10 bases between. CDR3 in amino acids: CASSPGLVDTQYF. The CDR3 nucleotides are TGTGCCAGCTCACCGGGGTTGGTCGATACGCAGTATTTT.

Ten or more counts support this clonotype. The chain recombines TRBV5-1 with TRBJ2-7; 7 positions agree with TRBD1. The CDR3 spans 14 residues. V lost 5 bases and J lost 4; bases outside the gene matches: 9. The germline gives CDR1 SGHRS, CDR2 YFSETQ. DNA of the CDR3: TGCGCCAGCAGAAGGGGGCCCAAGGGGTACGAGCAGTACTTC. As protein: CASRRGPKGYEQYF.

Concerning this clonotype itself: With a much larger clone just one base away, this may be a read error. CDR3 sequence: CASSPGQSYEQYF. The CDR3, as DNA: TGTGCCAGCAGCCCGGGACAGTCCTACGAGCAGTACTTC. V gene TRBV5-4 combines with J gene TRBJ2-7; 7 bases align to TRBD1. V dropped 4 bases and J dropped 1; count of bases not matched to a gene: 2. The CDR3 is made up of 13 amino acids. Germline values: CDR1 SGHNT, CDR2 YYREEE (reference sequence).

This clonotype has only a few counts. The chain has TRBV28 and TRBJ1-1; D remains ambiguous. The CDR3 covers 13 residues. Germline CDR1 MDHEN, CDR2 SYDVKM. V was cut by 10 bases and J by 3 bases, with 15 bases left in between. The CDR3 DNA sequence: TGTGCCATCCGACTCTCACCATACACTGAAGCTTTCTTT. It specifies CAIRLSPYTEAFF.

This clonotype was counted many times. The DNA for the CDR3 is TGTGCCAGCAGCGCGGGACTAGCGGGGCCCTGGCAGTTCTTC. Translating it yields CASSAGLAGPWQFF. The chain has TRBV12-3 or TRBV12-4 and TRBJ2-1, with 13 nucleotides matching TRBD2. V shed 6 bases, J shed 12 bases, and the junction held 8 bases outside the gene matches. The CDR3 runs to 14 residues.